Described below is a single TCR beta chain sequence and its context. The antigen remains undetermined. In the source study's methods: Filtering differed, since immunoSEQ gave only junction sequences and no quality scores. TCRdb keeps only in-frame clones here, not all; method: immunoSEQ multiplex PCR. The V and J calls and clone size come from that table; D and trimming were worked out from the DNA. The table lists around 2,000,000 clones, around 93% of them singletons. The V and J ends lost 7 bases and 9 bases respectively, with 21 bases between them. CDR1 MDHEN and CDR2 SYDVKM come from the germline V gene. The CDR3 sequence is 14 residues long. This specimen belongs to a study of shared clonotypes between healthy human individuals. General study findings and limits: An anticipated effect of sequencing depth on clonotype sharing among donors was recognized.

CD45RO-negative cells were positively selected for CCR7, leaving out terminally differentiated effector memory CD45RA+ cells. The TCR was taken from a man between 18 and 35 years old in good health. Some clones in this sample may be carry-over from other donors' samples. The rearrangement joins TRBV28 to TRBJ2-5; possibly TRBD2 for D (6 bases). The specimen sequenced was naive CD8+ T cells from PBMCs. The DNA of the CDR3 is TGTGCCAGCACCACCGCCAACCCGGGGGTCGCCCAGTACTTC. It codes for CASTTANPGVAQYF.